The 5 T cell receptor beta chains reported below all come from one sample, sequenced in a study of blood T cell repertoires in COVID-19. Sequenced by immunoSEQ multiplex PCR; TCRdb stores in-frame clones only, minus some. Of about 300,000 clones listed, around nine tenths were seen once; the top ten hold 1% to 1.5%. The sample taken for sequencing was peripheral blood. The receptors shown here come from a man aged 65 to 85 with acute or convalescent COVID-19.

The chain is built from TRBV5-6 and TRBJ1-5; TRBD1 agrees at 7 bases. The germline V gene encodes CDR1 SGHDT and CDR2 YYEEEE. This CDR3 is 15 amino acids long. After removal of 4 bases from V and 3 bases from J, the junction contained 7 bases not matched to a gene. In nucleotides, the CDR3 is TGTGCCAGCAGCGTTGCGGGACAGCCCAATCAGCCCCAGCATTTT. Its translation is CASSVAGQPNQPQHF.

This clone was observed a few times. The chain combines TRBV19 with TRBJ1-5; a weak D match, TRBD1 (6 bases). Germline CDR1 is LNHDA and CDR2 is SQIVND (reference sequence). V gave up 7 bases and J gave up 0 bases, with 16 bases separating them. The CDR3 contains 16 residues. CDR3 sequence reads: CASKTGTVGSNQPQHF. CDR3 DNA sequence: TGTGCCAGTAAAACAGGGACGGTAGGTAGCAATCAGCCCCAGCATTTT.

DNA of the CDR3: TGTGCCAGCTCACCAGATGGAAGGGACAGGGGGCATGGCTACACCTTC. This encodes CASSPDGRDRGHGYTF. V and J are TRBV18 and TRBJ1-2, with TRBD1 identical over 12 bases. Losses at the gene ends were 2 bases for V and 6 bases for J; bases not matched to a gene: 7. Germline V gene lookup returns CDR1 KGHSH and CDR2 LQKENI. CDR3 size: 16 residues.

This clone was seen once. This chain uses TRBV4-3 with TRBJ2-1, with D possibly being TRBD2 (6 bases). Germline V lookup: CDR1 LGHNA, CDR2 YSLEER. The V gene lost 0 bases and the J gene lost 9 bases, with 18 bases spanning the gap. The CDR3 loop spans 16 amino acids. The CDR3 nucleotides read TGCGCCAGCAGCCAAGATCGGATGAGGGAGGTCGTTGAGCAGTTCTTC. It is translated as CASSQDRMREVVEQFF.

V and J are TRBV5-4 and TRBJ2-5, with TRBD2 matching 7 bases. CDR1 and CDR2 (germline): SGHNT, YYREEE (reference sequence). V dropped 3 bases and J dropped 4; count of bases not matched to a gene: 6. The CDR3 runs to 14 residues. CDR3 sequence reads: CASSSFSGGETQYF. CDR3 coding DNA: TGTGCCAGCAGCTCATTCTCGGGGGGAGAGACCCAGTACTTC.